The clone carrying this TCR beta chain was seen just once. The CDR3 has 19 amino acids. CDR1 is KGHSH, CDR2 LQKENI, per germline. J lost 3 bases, V lost 0 bases, and 13 bases had no gene match. The data were taken from a study of shared clonotypes between healthy human individuals. Per the original methods: ImmunoSEQ output lacked quality scores and full-length reads, limiting matched filtering. TCRdb's copy holds only in-frame clones and misses some; the assay was immunoSEQ multiplex PCR. V, J and clone size were drawn from that table, and D and trimming were deduced from the DNA. Found here are 2 million to 3 million clones, 80% to 95% of them singletons; the top ten hold around 0.37%.

This receptor was taken from a man aged 18 to 30 in good health. Some clones in this sample may be carry-over from other donors' samples. The V and J genes are TRBV18 and TRBJ2-3; 9 bases align to TRBD2. Source material: naive CD4+ T cells from PBMCs. The subset is: CD45RA+ positively selected. CDR3 loop: CASSPPNFGVAGVTDTQYF. The CDR3 nucleotides read TGTGCCAGCTCACCACCAAACTTCGGAGTAGCGGGAGTAACAGATACGCAGTATTTT.